Given below is one TCR beta chain in context. The method was immunoSEQ multiplex PCR; TCRdb's version includes in-frame clones alone and lacks a portion of them. The data hold 250,000 to 300,000 clones, with approximately 80% observed a single time. These data are taken from a study of control samples from healthy donors and cancer patients. The sample comprised PBMCs. This TCR came from an older woman with lung cancer.

The CDR3 DNA follows: TGTGCCAGTAGTATTACGGGCGGCGCCCAAGAGACCCAGTACTTC. Translated, it gives CASSITGGAQETQYF. The V call is TRBV19, the J call TRBJ2-5; D is uncertain. Germline CDR1 and CDR2: LNHDA and SQIVND (reference sequence). V shed 3 bases and J shed 1 base, with 12 bases lying between them. The CDR3 has 15 residues.